Listed below are T cell receptor beta chains from one sample, sequenced in a study of CD8 T cells in Susac syndrome. Using its own MiXCR run on the immunoSEQ multiplex PCR reads, TCRdb lists one record per CDR3 protein. The table shows over 150,000 distinct CDR3 sequences, with approximately 93% occurring only once. The sample consisted of CD4+ T cells from PBMCs. These receptors were obtained from a human donor with multiple sclerosis. Each CDR3 is given with its conserved first and last residue. The D gene is left open where the match is weak. Part of the rows lack a size; the others show once, few, many or a class for expanded clones.

V,J,size,D,CDR3,DNA
TRBV20-1,TRBJ2-5,.,.,CSARRGLAETQYF,TGCAGTGCTAGAAGGGGCCTAGCGGAGACCCAGTACTTC
TRBV7-2,TRBJ2-7,many,.,CASSLGSYEQYF,TGTGCCAGCAGTTTGGGCTCCTACGAGCAGTACTTC
TRBV7-8,TRBJ1-6,.,.,CASSSYPTVLGNSPLHF,TGTGCCAGCAGCTCTTACCCGACAGTTTTGGGTAATTCACCCCTCCACTTT
TRBV6-5,TRBJ2-7,.,.,CASSYSQGETSGQYF,TGTGCCAGCAGTTACTCCCAAGGGGAGACCTCGGGGCAGTACTTC
TRBV27,TRBJ2-7,.,TRBD1,CASSSRTGGPFYEQYF,TGTGCCAGCAGTTCCCGGACAGGGGGCCCTTTTTACGAGCAGTACTTC
TRBV7-3,TRBJ1-4,.,.,CANLWEGRKTINEKLFF,TGTGCCAACCTTTGGGAGGGGCGGAAGACTATTAATGAAAAACTGTTTTTT
TRBV2,TRBJ2-3,.,TRBD1,CASSEALRGQGTDTQYF,TGTGCCAGCAGTGAAGCGCTTCGGGGACAGGGGACAGATACGCAGTATTTT
TRBV28,TRBJ2-7,.,TRBD2,CASRAATSGKFYEQYF,TGTGCCAGCAGAGCCGCGACTAGCGGGAAGTTCTACGAGCAGTACTTC
TRBV18,TRBJ1-2,.,.,CASSPPASYGYTF,TGTGCCAGCTCACCCCCTGCGAGCTATGGCTACACCTTC
TRBV7-8,TRBJ2-5,.,.,CASSLGVDLETQYF,TGTGCCAGCAGCTTAGGGGTAGATTTGGAGACCCAGTACTTC
TRBV6-2/TRBV6-3,TRBJ2-7,.,TRBD1,CASSFRGQKQYF,TGTGCCAGCAGCTTCAGGGGACAGAAGCAGTACTTC